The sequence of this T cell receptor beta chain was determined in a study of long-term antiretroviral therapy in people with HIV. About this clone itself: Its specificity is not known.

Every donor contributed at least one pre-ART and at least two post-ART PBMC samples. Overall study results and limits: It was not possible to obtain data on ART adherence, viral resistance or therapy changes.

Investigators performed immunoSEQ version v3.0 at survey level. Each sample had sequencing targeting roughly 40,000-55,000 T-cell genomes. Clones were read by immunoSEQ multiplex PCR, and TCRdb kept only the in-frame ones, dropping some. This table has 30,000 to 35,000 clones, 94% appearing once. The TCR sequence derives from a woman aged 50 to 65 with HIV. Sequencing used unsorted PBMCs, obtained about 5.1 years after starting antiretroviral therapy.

The CDR3 DNA reads as TGTGCCAGCAGCATGTCAATCATGTGGACTGAAGCTTTCTTT. Protein product: CASSMSIMWTEAFF. The genes are TRBV5-6 and TRBJ1-1; D not certain. This CDR3 has 14 amino acids. The germline CDR1 and CDR2 sequences are SGHDT and YYEEEE. The V end lost 4 bases, the J end lost 5 bases, and 15 bases lay between the germline ends. The full variable domain, with the rest looked up from reference TRBV5-6 and TRBJ1-1, is DAGVTQSPTHLIKTRGQQVTLRCSPKSGHDTVSWYQQALGQGPQFIFQYYEEEERQRGNFPDRFSGHQFPNYSSELNVNALLLGDSALYLCASSMSIMWTEAFFGQGTRLTVV.